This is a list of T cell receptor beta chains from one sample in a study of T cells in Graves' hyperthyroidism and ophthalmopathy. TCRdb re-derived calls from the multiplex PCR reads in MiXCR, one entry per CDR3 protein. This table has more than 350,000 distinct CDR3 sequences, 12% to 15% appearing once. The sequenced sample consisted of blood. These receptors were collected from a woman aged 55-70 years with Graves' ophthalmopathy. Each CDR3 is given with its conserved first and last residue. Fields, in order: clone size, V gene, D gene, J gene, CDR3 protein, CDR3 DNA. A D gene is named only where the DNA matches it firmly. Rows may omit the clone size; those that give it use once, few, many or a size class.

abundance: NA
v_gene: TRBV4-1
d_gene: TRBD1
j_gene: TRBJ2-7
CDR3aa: CASSLIKTGSSYEQYF
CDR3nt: TGCGCCAGCAGCCTAATAAAGACAGGGTCCTCCTACGAGCAGTACTTC

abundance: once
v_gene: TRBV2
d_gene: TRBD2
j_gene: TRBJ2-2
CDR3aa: CASSGTSGSTGELFF
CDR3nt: TGTGCCAGCAGTGGGACTAGCGGGAGCACCGGGGAGCTGTTTTTT

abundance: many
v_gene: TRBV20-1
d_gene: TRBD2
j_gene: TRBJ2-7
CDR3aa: CSARYGGGHEQYF
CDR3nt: TGCAGTGCTAGATATGGGGGGGGTCACGAGCAGTACTTC

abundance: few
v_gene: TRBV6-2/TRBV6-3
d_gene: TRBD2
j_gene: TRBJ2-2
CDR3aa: CASIIAGANTGELFF
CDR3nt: TGTGCCAGCATTATAGCGGGAGCGAACACCGGGGAGCTGTTTTTT

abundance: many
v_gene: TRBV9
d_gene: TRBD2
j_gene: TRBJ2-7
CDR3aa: CASSGTSETYEQYF
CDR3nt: TGTGCCAGCAGCGGGACTAGCGAGACCTACGAGCAGTACTTC

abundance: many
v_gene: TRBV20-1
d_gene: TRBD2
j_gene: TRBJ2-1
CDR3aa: CSARGTIAGWEQFF
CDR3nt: TGCAGTGCTAGAGGTACCATAGCGGGATGGGAGCAGTTCTTC

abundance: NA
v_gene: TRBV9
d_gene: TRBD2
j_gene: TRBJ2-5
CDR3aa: CASSVAPGTSGSETQYF
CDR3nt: TGTGCCAGCAGCGTAGCTCCCGGGACTAGCGGTTCAGAGACCCAGTACTTC

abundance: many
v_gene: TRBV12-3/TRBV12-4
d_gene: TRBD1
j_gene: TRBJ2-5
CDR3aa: CASSLGQGGTKTQYF
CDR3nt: TGTGCCAGCAGTTTGGGACAGGGGGGGACAAAGACCCAGTACTTC

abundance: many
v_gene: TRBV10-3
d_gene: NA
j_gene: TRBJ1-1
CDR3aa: CAISEGYGTEAFF
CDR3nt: TGTGCCATCAGTGAGGGGTATGGTACTGAAGCTTTCTTT

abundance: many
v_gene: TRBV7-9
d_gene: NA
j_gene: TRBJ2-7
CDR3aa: CASSGGDSHSYEQYF
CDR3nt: TGTGCCAGCAGCGGAGGGGACTCCCACTCCTACGAGCAGTACTTC

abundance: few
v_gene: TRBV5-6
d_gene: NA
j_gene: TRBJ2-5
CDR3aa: CASRYRGGQETQYF
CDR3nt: TGTGCCAGCAGGTACAGGGGGGGCCAAGAGACCCAGTACTTC

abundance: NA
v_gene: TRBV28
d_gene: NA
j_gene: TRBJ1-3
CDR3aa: CASSSRGRNTIYF
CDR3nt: TGTGCCAGCAGTTCTAGGGGGAGGAACACCATATATTTT

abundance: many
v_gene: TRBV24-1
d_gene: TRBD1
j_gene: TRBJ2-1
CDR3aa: CATSGTGGFDEQFF
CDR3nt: TGTGCCACCAGTGGGACAGGGGGCTTCGATGAGCAGTTCTTC

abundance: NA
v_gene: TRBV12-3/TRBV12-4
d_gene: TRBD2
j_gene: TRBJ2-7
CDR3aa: CASSVSMGSGRYEQYF
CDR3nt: TGTGCCAGCAGCGTCTCCATGGGTAGCGGGAGATACGAGCAGTACTTC

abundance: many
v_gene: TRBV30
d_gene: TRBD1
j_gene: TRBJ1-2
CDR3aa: CAWQGVGYGYTF
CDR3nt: TGTGCCTGGCAGGGGGTAGGGTATGGCTACACCTTC

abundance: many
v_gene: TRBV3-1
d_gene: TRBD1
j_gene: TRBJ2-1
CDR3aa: CASSQERGRGRNEQFF
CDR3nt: TGTGCCAGCAGCCAAGAGAGGGGCAGGGGGCGCAATGAGCAGTTCTTC

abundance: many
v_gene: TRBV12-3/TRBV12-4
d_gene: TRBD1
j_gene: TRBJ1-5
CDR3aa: CASSSRQGANQPQHF
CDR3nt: TGTGCCAGCAGTTCAAGACAGGGGGCGAATCAGCCCCAGCATTTT

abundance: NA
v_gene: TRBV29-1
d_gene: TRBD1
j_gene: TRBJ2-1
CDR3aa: CSVVDRVDNEQFF
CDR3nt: TGCAGCGTTGTGGACAGGGTCGACAATGAGCAGTTCTTC

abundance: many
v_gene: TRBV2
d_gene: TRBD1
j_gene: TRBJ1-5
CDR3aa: CASRLGTEEYQPQHF
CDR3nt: TGTGCCAGCAGACTCGGGACAGAAGAATATCAGCCCCAGCATTTT

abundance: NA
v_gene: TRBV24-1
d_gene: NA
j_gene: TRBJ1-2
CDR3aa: CATSEYQGLGGYTF
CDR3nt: TGTGCCACCAGTGAATACCAGGGATTAGGCGGCTACACCTTC

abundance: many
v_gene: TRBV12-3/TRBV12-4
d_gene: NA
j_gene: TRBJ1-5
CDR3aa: CASSLALMGSRNQPQHF
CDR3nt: TGTGCCAGCAGTTTAGCGCTTATGGGTTCAAGAAATCAGCCCCAGCATTTT

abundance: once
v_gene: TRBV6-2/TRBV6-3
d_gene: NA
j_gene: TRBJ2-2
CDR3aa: CANSLPIYTGELFF
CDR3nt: TGTGCCAACAGTTTACCCATCTACACCGGGGAGCTGTTTTTT

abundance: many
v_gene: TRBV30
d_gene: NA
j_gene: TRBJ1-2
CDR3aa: CAWREPPGALGYTF
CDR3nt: TGTGCCTGGAGAGAGCCTCCGGGGGCGCTTGGCTACACCTTC

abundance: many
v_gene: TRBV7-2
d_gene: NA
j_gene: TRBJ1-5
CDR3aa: CASSSRGHWSNQPQHF
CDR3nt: TGTGCCAGCAGCTCCCGGGGACATTGGAGCAATCAGCCCCAGCATTTT

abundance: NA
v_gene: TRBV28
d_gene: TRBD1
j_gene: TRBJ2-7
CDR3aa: CASRPPQGAIMYEQYF
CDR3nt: TGTGCCAGCAGACCACCCCAGGGGGCAATTATGTACGAGCAGTACTTC

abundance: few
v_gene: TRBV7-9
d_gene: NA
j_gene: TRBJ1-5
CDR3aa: CASSRTNQPQHF
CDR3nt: TGTGCCAGCAGCCGGACAAATCAGCCCCAGCATTTT

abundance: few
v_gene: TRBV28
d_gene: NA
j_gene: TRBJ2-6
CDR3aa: CASSTSWQSGANVLTF
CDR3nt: TGTGCCAGCAGTACCTCATGGCAATCTGGGGCCAACGTCCTGACTTTC